This is a list of T cell receptor beta chains from one sample in a study of cytomegalovirus exposure and HLA in healthy donors. Sequencing was performed with immunoSEQ multiplex PCR; in TCRdb, only in-frame clones are kept and a portion is missing. The sample has about 160,000 clones, around 79% seen once. Sequences were obtained from PBMCs. Source of these receptors: a woman aged 45-59 years in good health and CMV-seropositive. The CDR3 runs from the conserved cysteine through the conserved F or W.

J	V	CDR3
TRBJ1-2	TRBV6-4	CASSEAGTGNYGYTF
TRBJ1-1	TRBV9	CASSPHRGPDTEAFF
TRBJ2-3	TRBV12-5	CASGLVRGGGTEADTQYF
TRBJ2-1	TRBV9	CASSPLLRSSNEQFF
TRBJ1-5	TRBV2	CASRGTVAAGYQPQHF
TRBJ2-7	TRBV6-1	CASSELDRGYEQYF
TRBJ1-1	TRBV5-1	CASSSGTGVGTEAFF
TRBJ2-7	TRBV27	CASSLYGGSFYEQYF
TRBJ1-1	TRBV29-1	CSVEVGNSDTEAFF
TRBJ1-2	TRBV13	CASSLGTGMHGYTF
TRBJ2-5	TRBV29-1	CSVERRGRGEETQYF
TRBJ2-5	TRBV19	CASSIGPTGIGTQYF
TRBJ2-5	TRBV5-4	CASNDRNQETQYF
TRBJ2-4	TRBV16	CASSQAGLAEAKNIQYF
TRBJ1-1	TRBV7-2	CASSPGTGRGNTEAFF
TRBJ2-5	TRBV28	CASSLAGKETQYF
TRBJ2-3	TRBV29-1	CSGGRDRGKNTQYF
TRBJ1-2	TRBV5-1	CASRDSTNYGYTF
TRBJ2-7	TRBV2	CASRTDTISYEQYF
TRBJ1-4	TRBV7-2	CASSLKRFGEKLFF